This T cell receptor beta chain was profiled in a study of blood T cell repertoires in COVID-19. Whole-study context: Sites in the United States, Italy and Spain provided acute and convalescent COVID-19 samples. Sources were T cells, B-cell-depleted T cells, or PBMCs; the material itself was cDNA or gDNA.

This CDR3 region has 15 residues. Losses at the gene ends were 1 base for V and 7 bases for J; bases not matched to a gene: 7. Germline V CDR1 and CDR2: SGHRS, YFSETQ. Per the study methods: How many nucleated cells were present was estimated from reference gene primer amplification. The protocol was immunoSEQ multiplex PCR, while the TCRdb copy is restricted to in-frame clones and leaves out a portion. V and J calls and clone size come straight from that table; D and trimming were deduced from the DNA. The table includes 240,000 or so clones, approximately 85% detected once. The sequencing sample was made of peripheral blood. This chain connects TRBV5-1 to TRBJ2-1; 8 bases are shared with TRBD2. This TCR was recovered from an elderly man with acute or convalescent COVID-19. CDR3 residues: CASSLSGSPQNEQFF. The CDR3 DNA sequence: TGCGCCAGCAGCTTGAGCGGGAGTCCACAGAATGAGCAGTTCTTC. Drawing the rest from reference TRBV5-1 and TRBJ2-1, the complete variable domain is KAGVTQTPRYLIKTRGQQVTLSCSPISGHRSVSWYQQTPGQGLQFLFEYFSETQRNKGNFPGRFSGRQFSNSRSEMNVSTLELGDSALYLCASSLSGSPQNEQFFGPGTRLTVL.